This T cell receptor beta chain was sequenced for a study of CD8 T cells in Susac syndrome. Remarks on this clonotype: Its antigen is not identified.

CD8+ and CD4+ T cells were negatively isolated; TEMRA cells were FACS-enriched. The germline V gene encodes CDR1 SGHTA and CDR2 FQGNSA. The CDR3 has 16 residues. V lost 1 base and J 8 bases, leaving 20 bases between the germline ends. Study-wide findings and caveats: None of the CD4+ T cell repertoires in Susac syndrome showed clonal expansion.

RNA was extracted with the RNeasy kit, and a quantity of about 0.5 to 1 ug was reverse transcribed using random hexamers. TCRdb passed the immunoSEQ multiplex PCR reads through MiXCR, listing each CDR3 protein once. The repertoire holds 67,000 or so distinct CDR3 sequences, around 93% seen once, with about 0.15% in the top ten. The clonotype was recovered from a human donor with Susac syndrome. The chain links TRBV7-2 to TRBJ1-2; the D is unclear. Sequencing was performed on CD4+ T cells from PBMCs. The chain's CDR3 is CASSLGVLQRRRGYTF. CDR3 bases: TGTGCCAGCAGCTTAGGGGTCCTTCAGCGTCGCCGGGGCTACACCTTC.